These T cell receptor beta chains were read from a single sample in a study of T-cell memory formation after mild COVID-19. TCRdb used MiXCR to reprocess the 5' RACE reads, holding one entry per CDR3 protein. The sample holds tens of thousands of distinct CDR3 sequences, more than 12% seen once. What was sequenced was PBMCs or a T cell subset sorted from them (not recorded which). The receptors were gathered from a man younger than 30 who had mild COVID-19 (a few samples of this study predate the infection). Cell type and time point are not known. Each CDR3 is given with its conserved first and last residue. A D gene is named only where the DNA matches it firmly. The size entry is marked missing in some rows and otherwise reads once, few, many or a size class.

abundance	j_gene	d_gene	v_gene	CDR3aa	CDR3nt
NA	TRBJ2-3	NA	TRBV4-1	CASSQGVGTDTQYF	TGCGCCAGCAGCCAAGGGGTCGGCACAGATACGCAGTATTTT
NA	TRBJ2-1	NA	TRBV7-9	CASSLALGGARNEQFF	TGTGCCAGCAGCTTAGCGCTAGGAGGAGCGCGGAATGAGCAGTTCTTC
many	TRBJ2-3	NA	TRBV4-3	CASSRGGGGRGFTDTQYF	TGCGCCAGCAGCCGAGGGGGTGGAGGGCGCGGATTCACAGATACGCAGTATTTT
few	TRBJ2-3	TRBD2	TRBV7-9	CASSSLAGAGTDTQYF	TGTGCCAGCAGCTCATTAGCGGGGGCTGGCACAGATACGCAGTATTTT
few	TRBJ2-3	NA	TRBV4-3	CASSYTGATDTQYF	TGCGCCAGCAGCTACACCGGGGCCACAGATACGCAGTATTTT
NA	TRBJ1-3	NA	TRBV5-1	CASSPRTSGNTIYF	TGCGCCAGCAGCCCCCGGACCTCTGGAAACACCATATATTTT
few	TRBJ1-1	NA	TRBV29-1	CSVDFPNTEAFF	TGCAGCGTTGACTTCCCTAACACTGAAGCTTTCTTT
NA	TRBJ2-5	NA	TRBV1	CTSSQEIQRTGTGIQETQYF	TGCACCAGCAGCCAAGAAATTCAGAGGACCGGGACAGGAATTCAAGAGACCCAGTACTTC
few	TRBJ2-4	NA	TRBV20-1	CSARGSRDAKNIQYF	TGCAGTGCTAGAGGCAGTCGGGACGCCAAAAACATTCAGTACTTC
NA	TRBJ2-7	NA	TRBV5-1	CASSWRIGTPPGYEQYF	TGCGCCAGCAGCTGGAGGATCGGGACGCCCCCTGGATACGAGCAGTACTTC
NA	TRBJ2-3	NA	TRBV24-1	CATRKGWEDTQYF	TGTGCCACCAGAAAGGGGTGGGAAGATACGCAGTATTTT
NA	TRBJ2-1	NA	TRBV9	CASSPGSSYNEQFF	TGTGCCAGCAGCCCGGGGAGCTCCTACAATGAGCAGTTCTTC
few	TRBJ2-1	TRBD2	TRBV7-2	CASSQGTSGGYEQFF	TGTGCCAGCAGCCAAGGGACTAGCGGGGGCTATGAGCAGTTCTTC
few	TRBJ1-1	NA	TRBV30	CAWLIGRTEAFF	TGTGCCTGGTTGATAGGACGCACTGAAGCTTTCTTT
NA	TRBJ2-1	TRBD1	TRBV12-3/TRBV12-4	CASITTGADEQFF	TGTGCCAGCATTACGACAGGGGCGGATGAGCAGTTCTTC
NA	TRBJ1-4	NA	TRBV25-1	CASSYSTTNEKLFF	TGTGCCAGCAGTTACAGCACAACTAATGAAAAACTGTTTTTT
NA	TRBJ1-2	NA	TRBV5-5	CASSLAGVDYGYTF	TGTGCCAGCAGCTTGGCCGGCGTCGACTATGGCTACACCTTC
NA	TRBJ1-2	TRBD1	TRBV13	CASSWDRGYGYTF	TGTGCCAGCAGCTGGGACAGGGGGTATGGCTACACCTTC
few	TRBJ2-1	NA	TRBV4-3	CASSQDQGTVEQFF	TGCGCCAGCAGCCAAGATCAGGGGACGGTCGAGCAGTTCTTC
NA	TRBJ2-3	NA	TRBV2	CASRRRQGFTDTQYF	TGTGCCAGCAGACGACGGCAGGGATTCACAGATACGCAGTATTTT
NA	TRBJ2-2	NA	TRBV6-5	CASSYSFRELFF	TGTGCCAGCAGTTACTCGTTCCGGGAGCTGTTTTTT
NA	TRBJ1-2	NA	TRBV12-3/TRBV12-4	CASSSPGDYGYTF	TGTGCCAGCAGTTCTCCGGGTGACTATGGCTACACCTTC
NA	TRBJ1-2	NA	TRBV12-3/TRBV12-4	CASSFWGEEGYTF	TGTGCCAGCAGTTTTTGGGGGGAAGAAGGCTACACCTTC
few	TRBJ2-1	TRBD2	TRBV19	CASKGFGGTDNEQFF	TGTGCCAGTAAGGGCTTCGGGGGGACCGACAATGAGCAGTTCTTC
few	TRBJ2-5	TRBD1	TRBV5-8	CASRPRDRGLETQYF	TGTGCCAGCAGACCCCGGGACAGGGGCCTGGAGACCCAGTACTTC
NA	TRBJ1-2	NA	TRBV4-1	CASSQAGQRLDGYTF	TGCGCCAGCAGCCAAGCAGGACAGCGCCTTGATGGCTACACCTTC
many	TRBJ1-1	NA	TRBV4-1	CASSQGLIGNTEAFF	TGCGCCAGCAGCCAAGGGCTTATTGGGAACACTGAAGCTTTCTTT
NA	TRBJ2-3	NA	TRBV7-3	CASSLSVAAPLDTQYF	TGTGCCAGCAGCTTATCTGTAGCGGCCCCCCTGGATACGCAGTATTTT
NA	TRBJ1-3	NA	TRBV7-3	CASSPGSPGNTIYF	TGTGCCAGCAGTCCAGGGTCGCCGGGAAACACCATATATTTT
few	TRBJ2-1	TRBD1	TRBV15	CATSTGQGNNEQFF	TGTGCCACCAGCACCGGACAGGGAAACAATGAGCAGTTCTTC
many	TRBJ2-3	TRBD2	TRBV6-4	CASSVAGGTDTQYF	TGTGCCAGCAGTGTAGCGGGGGGGACAGATACGCAGTATTTT
few	TRBJ2-1	TRBD1	TRBV3-1	CASSQVGQGVWNEQFF	TGTGCCAGCAGCCAAGTGGGACAGGGGGTTTGGAATGAGCAGTTCTTC
NA	TRBJ2-2	NA	TRBV5-5	CASSLAWLTGELFF	TGTGCCAGCAGCTTGGCCTGGCTAACCGGGGAGCTGTTTTTT
few	TRBJ2-3	NA	TRBV9	CASSVEGASKTDTQYF	TGTGCCAGCAGCGTAGAAGGGGCCAGCAAAACAGATACGCAGTATTTT
NA	TRBJ2-5	TRBD1	TRBV10-2	CASSAVPGQGLGQETQYF	TGCGCCAGCAGTGCGGTCCCGGGACAGGGATTGGGCCAAGAGACCCAGTACTTC
few	TRBJ2-5	TRBD1	TRBV3-1	CASSVFNRDRELYF	TGTGCCAGCAGCGTTTTCAACCGGGACAGGGAGCTGTACTTC
NA	TRBJ2-7	NA	TRBV29-1	CSVVDYEQYF	TGCAGCGTCGTAGACTACGAGCAGTACTTC
NA	TRBJ2-2	NA	TRBV11-2	CASSLGVGTANTGELFF	TGTGCCAGCAGCTTAGGAGTGGGCACCGCGAACACCGGGGAGCTGTTTTTT
few	TRBJ2-5	TRBD1	TRBV12-3/TRBV12-4	CASSSTRRQGGEQETQYF	TGTGCCAGCAGTTCCACCCGCAGACAGGGTGGGGAACAAGAGACCCAGTACTTC
NA	TRBJ2-1	NA	TRBV6-5	CASSGLAADSEQFF	TGTGCCAGCAGTGGGCTAGCAGCGGACAGTGAGCAGTTCTTC
NA	TRBJ2-5	NA	TRBV4-3	CASSQDLGGGETQYF	TGCGCCAGCAGCCAAGATTTGGGGGGAGGAGAGACCCAGTACTTC
NA	TRBJ1-2	TRBD1	TRBV12-3/TRBV12-4	CASIPGKGAGYTF	TGTGCCAGCATTCCGGGGAAGGGGGCTGGCTACACCTTC
few	TRBJ2-7	TRBD1	TRBV5-1	CASSLSRGPSYEQYF	TGCGCCAGCAGCTTAAGCAGGGGGCCCTCCTACGAGCAGTACTTC
many	TRBJ2-5	TRBD2	TRBV18	CASSRKTSGAQETQYF	TGTGCCAGCTCACGAAAGACTAGCGGGGCACAAGAGACCCAGTACTTC
once	TRBJ2-1	NA	TRBV19	CASSMSVHEQFF	TGTGCCAGTAGTATGTCGGTTCATGAGCAGTTCTTC
NA	TRBJ1-2	NA	TRBV6-6	CASNGAYGYTF	TGTGCCAGCAATGGGGCCTATGGCTACACCTTC
few	TRBJ2-5	NA	TRBV7-3	CASSLNGAGETQYF	TGTGCCAGCAGCTTAAACGGGGCAGGGGAGACCCAGTACTTC
NA	TRBJ1-2	NA	TRBV6-5	CASSQGRIYGYTF	TGTGCCAGCAGCCAGGGACGGATCTATGGCTACACCTTC
NA	TRBJ2-5	TRBD1	TRBV9	CASSETGAVKTQYF	TGTGCCAGCAGCGAAACAGGGGCGGTAAAGACCCAGTACTTC
NA	TRBJ1-3	NA	TRBV5-1	CASSFGQSNSGNTIYF	TGCGCCAGCAGCTTTGGACAATCTAACTCTGGAAACACCATATATTTT
NA	TRBJ1-1	TRBD1	TRBV7-9	CASSPRTGPEAFF	TGTGCCAGCAGCCCGAGGACAGGCCCAGAAGCTTTCTTT
NA	TRBJ2-7	NA	TRBV4-1	CASSQVTESSYEQYF	TGCGCCAGCAGCCAAGTGACTGAGAGCTCCTACGAGCAGTACTTC
NA	TRBJ2-3	TRBD2	TRBV7-2	CASSGLAGNTDTQYF	TGTGCCAGCAGCGGTCTAGCGGGTAACACAGATACGCAGTATTTT
NA	TRBJ2-2	NA	TRBV24-1	CATSTYTGELFF	TGTGCCACCAGTACGTACACCGGGGAGCTGTTTTTT